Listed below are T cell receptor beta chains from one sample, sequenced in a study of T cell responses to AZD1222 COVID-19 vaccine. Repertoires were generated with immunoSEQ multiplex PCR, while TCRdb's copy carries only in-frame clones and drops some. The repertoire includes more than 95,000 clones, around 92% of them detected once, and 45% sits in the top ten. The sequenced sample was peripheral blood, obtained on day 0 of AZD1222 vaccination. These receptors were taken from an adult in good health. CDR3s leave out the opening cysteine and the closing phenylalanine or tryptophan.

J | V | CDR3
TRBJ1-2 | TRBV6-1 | ASSEGIGNRGYGYT
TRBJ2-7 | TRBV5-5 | ASSLWDRGSYEQY
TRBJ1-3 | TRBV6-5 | AIHGGLSGNTIY
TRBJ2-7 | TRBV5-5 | ASSTQPLGPYEQY
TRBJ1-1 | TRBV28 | ASSFPRRVSEAF
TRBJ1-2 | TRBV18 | ASSPTIIGLDGYT
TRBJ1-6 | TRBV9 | ASSSGPADNSPLH
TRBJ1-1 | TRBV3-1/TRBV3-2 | ASSPAGRVAEAF
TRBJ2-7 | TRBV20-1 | SASKNLAGGGEQY
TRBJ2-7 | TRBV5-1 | ASSLDTSGSSYEQY
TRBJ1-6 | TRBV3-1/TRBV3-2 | ASSQGTANSPLH
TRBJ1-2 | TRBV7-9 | ASSPRTGGDYGYT
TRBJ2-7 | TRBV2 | ASNRPRDSNSYEQY
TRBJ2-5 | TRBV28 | ASNGDTVIQETQY
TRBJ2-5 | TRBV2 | ASSEWDVGRETQY
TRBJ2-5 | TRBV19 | VKGYQETQY
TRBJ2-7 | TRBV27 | ASSRMSSAASYEQY
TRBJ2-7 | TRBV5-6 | ASSLASWHEQY
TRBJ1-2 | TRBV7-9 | ASSLPFYGYT
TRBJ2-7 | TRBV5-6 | ASSLIGTDEQY
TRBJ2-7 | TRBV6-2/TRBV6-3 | ASSYSKSRQGLYEQY
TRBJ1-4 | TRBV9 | ASSVSGERREKLF
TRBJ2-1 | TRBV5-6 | ASSHSARSKF
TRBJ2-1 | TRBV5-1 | ASSLVGETYNEQF
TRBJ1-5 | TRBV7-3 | ASSLTRGGDNQPQH
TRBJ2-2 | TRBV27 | ASSLFRVNTGELF
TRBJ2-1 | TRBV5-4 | ASSLGGGAYNEQF
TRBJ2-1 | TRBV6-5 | ASTRQADNEQF
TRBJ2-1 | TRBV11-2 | ASSLTSGGEQF
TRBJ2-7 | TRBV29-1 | SGRDGYEQY
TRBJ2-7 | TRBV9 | ASSVGPDSYEQY
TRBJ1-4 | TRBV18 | ASSPGIRFEKLF
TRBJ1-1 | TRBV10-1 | ASSERVNTEAF
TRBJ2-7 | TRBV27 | ASSLSLGGTGNYEQY
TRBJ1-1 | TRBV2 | ASTFHQGANTEAF
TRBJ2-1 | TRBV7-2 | ASSLGLVYNEQF
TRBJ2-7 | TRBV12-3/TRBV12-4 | ASSRHEVAEQY
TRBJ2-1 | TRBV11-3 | ASSFKRKKYEQF
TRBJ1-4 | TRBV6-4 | ASRYPTGGKLF
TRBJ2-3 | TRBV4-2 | ASSQGVPGLAGGFGTDTQY